The 19 T cell receptor beta chains given below trace back to one sample, sequenced in a study of tissue T cells after allogeneic stem cell transplantation. Time point reported: mouse harvest day 14 after allogeneic transplant. Tail vein injection delivered 10^7 T-cell-depleted bone marrow cells and 10^6 splenic CD5+ T cells. The assay was immunoSEQ multiplex PCR, and TCRdb's table has in-frame clones only and misses some. In the table there are several thousand clones, 45% to 50% of which are singletons. The sequencing sample was made of lymph node tissue. Source of these receptors: a female BALB/c mouse given C57BL/6 T cells with graft-versus-host disease after an allogeneic hematopoietic cell transplant.

Turning to this clone: Gene and germline names: mouse. The observed sequence ends 1 residue before the CDR3 terminus, with the missing tail filled in from the germline J gene. V and J are TRBV12-2 and TRBJ2-5; D is uncertain. The germline CDR1 and CDR2 sequences are SGHLS and HYDKME. The V end was cut by 0 bases, the J end by 1 base, with 4 bases between. The CDR3 loop spans 13 amino acids. The sequenced CDR3 bases are TGTGCCAGCTCTCTCGGGTACCAAGACACCCAGTAC. Residues: CASSLGYQDTQY. From start to end, the CDR3 is CASSLGYQDTQYF.

Concerning this clone itself: The genes and germline here are from mouse. From the germline J gene comes the end of the CDR3, since the read stops 1 residue before it. This sequence joins TRBV26 and TRBJ1-4; D is unclear. Germline-derived CDR1 and CDR2 are KGHPV and FQNQEV (reference sequence). Between the trimmed V and J ends, which lost 4 bases and 0 bases, there was a span of 6 bases. The CDR3 length is 14 residues. The CDR3 bases that were read are TGTGCCAGCAGTCAAGGGATTTCCAACGAAAGATTATTT. Translated: CASSQGISNERLF. In full, the CDR3 is CASSQGISNERLFF.

In this sample, this clone turned up a few times. Genes here carry mouse names. The missing CDR3 end, 1 residue past where the read stops, is filled in from the germline J gene. This sequence joins TRBV26 and TRBJ2-7; D not certain. Between the trimmed V and J ends, which lost 6 bases and 0 bases, there was a span of 6 bases. The germline V gene encodes CDR1 KGHPV and CDR2 FQNQEV (reference sequence). The CDR3 sequence is 12 residues long. The CDR3 DNA, read in part, is TGTGCCAGCAGAGGGCTCTCCTATGAACAGTAC. Translating it yields CASRGLSYEQY. The CDR3 as a whole reads CASRGLSYEQYF.

Points on this clone: Mouse names are used for the genes. Sequencing ends 1 residue short of the CDR3 end; the germline J gene provides the rest. The chain links TRBV26 to TRBJ2-7, with D uncertain. The germline V and J ends were trimmed by 2 bases and 0 bases, with 8 bases remaining between them. Germline V gene sequence: CDR1 KGHPV, CDR2 FQNQEV (reference sequence). The CDR3 runs to 14 residues. The CDR3 sequence is CASSLRDNSYEQYF. Incomplete CDR3 DNA: TGTGCCAGCAGTCTGAGAGACAACTCCTATGAACAGTAC.

A note on this clone: Being one base from a much bigger clone, this may be a read error. These gene names are mouse names. The read ends 1 residue before the CDR3 terminus; that terminus is restored from the germline J gene. The chain has TRBV14 and TRBJ2-1; no firm D call. Trimming cost V 2 bases and J 4 bases, with 4 bases left between them. The CDR3 consists of 12 residues. Germline loops: CDR1 SGHDT, CDR2 FRDEAV. The CDR3 is CASSLQYAEQFF. The sequenced part of the CDR3 DNA is TGTGCCAGCAGTTTACAGTATGCTGAGCAGTTC.

Details on this clone: Mouse gene names apply. The CDR3 end lies 1 residue beyond the end of the read and is filled in from the germline J gene. This chain connects TRBV2 to TRBJ2-1; no clear D. Trimming left V 0 bases short and J 0 bases short, with 6 bases between. Germline V gene data show CDR1 as LGHNA and CDR2 as YSYQKL. The CDR3 runs to 15 residues. CDR3 loop: CASSQEGYNYAEQFF. CDR3 bases read: TGTGCCAGCAGCCAAGAGGGGTATAACTATGCTGAGCAGTTC.

By share of the sample, this clone is medium-sized (0.01 to 0.1%). Gene names and germline refer to mouse. The CDR3 end lies 1 residue beyond the end of the read and is filled in from the germline J gene. V is TRBV12-2 and J is TRBJ2-3; weak D call: TRBD1 (6 bases). The CDR3 extends over 13 amino acids. Germline lookup yields CDR1 SGHLS and CDR2 HYDKME. Trimming removed 0 bases from V and 3 bases from J, with 6 bases in between. The CDR3 here is CASSLTGAETLYF. Partial CDR3 DNA: TGTGCCAGCTCTCTCACAGGGGCAGAAACGCTGTAT.

A remark on this clone: Genes and germline are mouse. The sequenced fragment ends 1 residue before the CDR3 boundary, so the rest is inferred from the germline J gene. The V call is TRBV3, the J call TRBJ2-5; no definite D call. CDR3 length: 11 residues. Germline CDR1 reads SNHLY; CDR2 reads FYNGKV (reference sequence). V shed 5 bases and J shed 2 bases, with 2 bases lying between them. Partial CDR3 DNA: TGTGCCAGCAGCCTCCAAGACACCCAGTAC. It is translated as CASSLQDTQY. The full CDR3 is CASSLQDTQYF.

There are a few counts of this clone. Gene names denote mouse genes. Read coverage stops 1 residue before the CDR3 terminus; the germline J gene supplies the remainder. The chain has TRBV12-1 and TRBJ1-2; 10 nucleotides match TRBD1. CDR3 length equals 15 residues. Germline CDR1 SGHSN, CDR2 HYEKVE. After removal of 0 bases from V and 5 bases from J, the junction contained 5 bases not matched to a gene. The DNA read from the CDR3 is TGTGCCAGCTCTCTCCGGGACAGGGGAAGGTCCGACTACACC. The encoded protein is CASSLRDRGRSDYT. The complete CDR3 sequence is CASSLRDRGRSDYTF.

On this clone itself: Gene names follow the mouse nomenclature. Read data end 1 residue before the CDR3 end; the end is taken from the germline J gene. V is TRBV3 and J is TRBJ2-5; 13 bases map to TRBD2. The germline V gene has CDR1 SNHLY and CDR2 FYNGKV (reference sequence). The CDR3 runs to 14 residues. V trimming: 6 bases; J trimming: 5 bases; junction bases outside the gene matches: 2. CDR3 residues: CASSRDWGGDTQYF. The CDR3 bases that were read are TGTGCCAGCAGTCGGGACTGGGGGGGAGACACCCAGTAC.

This clone has only a few counts. Gene names denote mouse genes. Read coverage stops 1 residue before the CDR3 terminus; the germline J gene supplies the remainder. V gene TRBV13-2 combines with J gene TRBJ2-7; TRBD2 matches at 12 bases. V was clipped by 2 bases and J by 4 bases; unmatched bases: 4. The length of the CDR3 is 15 residues. Germline loops: CDR1 NNHNN, CDR2 SYGAGS (reference sequence). This CDR3 is CASGEGTGGFYEQYF. Incomplete CDR3 DNA: TGTGCCAGCGGTGAGGGGACTGGGGGGTTTTATGAACAGTAC.

As for this clone: Any gene name here is a mouse gene name. The read gets to within 1 residue of the CDR3 end, and the germline J gene fills in the rest. The gene calls are TRBV15 and TRBJ2-5, with 8 bases that match TRBD2. Germline loops: CDR1 SGHND, CDR2 FRSKSL. The CDR3 sequence is 14 residues long. The V and J ends lost 5 bases and 5 bases, in that order; junction bases with no gene match: 6. The CDR3 spells CASSPRLGGDTQYF. CDR3 bases read: TGTGCCAGCAGTCCCCGGCTGGGGGGAGACACCCAGTAC.

This clone was detected a few times. Gene labels here are mouse ones. The sequence runs out 1 residue before the end of the CDR3; the remainder is reconstructed from the germline J gene. The rearrangement joins TRBV26 to TRBJ1-1; D is uncertain. The CDR3 loop spans 13 amino acids. Germline CDR1 and CDR2: KGHPV and FQNQEV (reference sequence). Trimming stripped 2 bases from V and 3 bases from J, with 7 bases between. CDR3 sequence reads: CASSLPGYTEVFF. The sequenced part of the CDR3 DNA is TGTGCCAGCAGTCTGCCGGGATACACAGAAGTCTTC. Filled out from reference TRBV26 and TRBJ1-1, the complete variable domain reads NSKVIQTPRYLVKGQGQKAKMRCIPEKGHPVVFWYQQNKNNEFKFLINFQNQEVLQQIDMTEKRFSAECPSNSPCSLEIQSSEAGDSALYLCASSLPGYTEVFFGKGTRLTVV.

This clone came up a few times. Gene labels here are mouse ones. The read halts 1 residue ahead of the CDR3 end, with the missing end drawn from the germline J gene. The gene calls are TRBV12-1 and TRBJ2-7; 9 bases match TRBD1. V trimming: 0 bases; J trimming: 6 bases; junction bases outside the gene matches: 2. The germline CDR1 and CDR2 sequences are SGHSN and HYEKVE. The CDR3 has 13 amino acids. The sequenced part of the CDR3 DNA is TGTGCCAGCTCTCTCCGGGACAGGGCTGAACAGTAC. Amino acid sequence: CASSLRDRAEQY. The whole CDR3 is CASSLRDRAEQYF.

With regard to this clone: Mouse names are used for the genes. The read terminates 1 residue before the CDR3 end, so the remaining end is supplied by the germline J gene. The genes are TRBV3 and TRBJ1-1; 11 bases line up with TRBD1. The J segment lost 5 bases and the V segment lost 8 bases, leaving 4 bases of the junction unmatched. The CDR3 runs to 13 residues. Germline V gives CDR1 SNHLY, CDR2 FYNGKV (reference sequence). Partial CDR3 DNA: TGTGCCAGCGCCGGGACAGGGGGGACAGAAGTCTTC. The encoded protein is CASAGTGGTEVF. The whole CDR3 sequence reads CASAGTGGTEVFF.

This clone is large (0.1 to 1%). Gene and germline names: mouse. The read terminates 1 residue ahead of where the CDR3 ends, so the germline J gene completes it. This chain uses TRBV23 with TRBJ2-7; TRBD2 is the table's D call and was not checked against the DNA. The V gene's germline CDR1 is KGHTA and CDR2 FQNQQP. The CDR3 totals 16 residues. CDR3 bases read: TGCTCCAGCAGTCAATCGGACTGGGGCCTCTCCTATGAACAGTAC. Protein: CSSSQSDWGLSYEQY. The entire CDR3 protein reads CSSSQSDWGLSYEQYF.

A single count supports this clone. Mouse names are used for the genes. The read halts 1 residue ahead of the CDR3 end, with the missing end drawn from the germline J gene. The chain joins TRBV13-2 to TRBJ2-4, with D unresolved. V was pared by 0 bases and J by 6 bases, with 5 bases between. This CDR3 has 12 amino acids. The germline V gene encodes CDR1 NNHNN and CDR2 SYGAGS (reference sequence). CDR3 bases read: TGTGCCAGCGGTGATGCAGTGAACACCTTGTAC. It codes for CASGDAVNTLY. The whole CDR3 sequence is CASGDAVNTLYF.

This clone has only a few counts. All gene names here are mouse names. The read stops 1 residue short of the end of the CDR3; the missing end is completed from the germline J gene. Other DNA sequences in the sample encode the same CDR3. The rearrangement links TRBV13-1 to TRBJ2-3; a possible D gene is TRBD2 (5 bases). The length of the CDR3 is 14 residues. Trimming pared 2 bases from V and 0 bases from J, leaving 7 bases between. In germline, CDR1 is NSHNY, CDR2 SYGAGN. The CDR3: CASSDAGSAETLYF. CDR3 DNA (partial): TGTGCCAGCAGTGACGCTGGGAGTGCAGAAACGCTGTAT.

This clone was recorded a few times. The gene symbols are mouse symbols. The read ends 1 residue before the CDR3 terminus; that terminus is restored from the germline J gene. J is TRBJ1-4 and V is TRBV26; TRBD1 matches 7 bases. Trimming at V came to 4 bases and at J to 0 bases, leaving 2 bases not matched to a gene. Germline V CDR1 and CDR2: KGHPV, FQNQEV (reference sequence). The CDR3 contains 15 residues. This chain's CDR3 is CASSRQGFSNERLFF. The CDR3 bases that were read are TGTGCCAGCAGTCGACAGGGTTTTTCCAACGAAAGATTATTT.